These 21 T cell receptor beta chains originate from one sample sequenced in a study of blood T cell repertoires in COVID-19. The assay was immunoSEQ multiplex PCR, and TCRdb's table has in-frame clones only and misses some. The sample yields about 380,000 clones, roughly 80% seen once. Sequencing was done on a sample of peripheral blood. These receptors were obtained from a human donor with acute or convalescent COVID-19. The donor label of this sample is uncertain.

The chain is built from TRBV30 and TRBJ2-2; weak D call: TRBD2 (6 bases). V was trimmed by 0 bases and J by 3 bases, leaving 11 bases between them. Per germline, CDR1 GTSNPN and CDR2 SVGIG (reference sequence). This CDR3 spans 15 amino acids. Here the CDR3 DNA reads TGTGCCTGGAGTGTACTTAGCGGACACACCGGGGAGCTGTTTTTT. Its translation: CAWSVLSGHTGELFF.

This clone was seen a handful of times. V gene TRBV5-1 combines with J gene TRBJ2-1; 10 positions match TRBD1. V was pared by 0 bases and J by 6 bases, with 6 bases of the junction left unmatched. This CDR3 comprises 16 residues. Germline CDR1 is SGHRS and CDR2 is YFSETQ. CDR3 DNA sequence: TGCGCCAGCAGCTTGGTACTGACAGGGGGCCGCAATGAGCAGTTCTTC. Protein: CASSLVLTGGRNEQFF.

The chain has TRBV3-1 (or the pseudogene TRBV3-2) and TRBJ2-1; TRBD2 agrees at 10 bases. The CDR3 covers 16 residues. Germline V gives CDR1 LGHDT, CDR2 YNNKEL (reference sequence). Germline trimming cut 1 base from V and 4 bases from J; bases unmatched to any gene: 4. CDR3 nucleotides: TGTGCCAGCAGCCAAGCAACTAGCGGGAAGTACAATGAGCAGTTCTTC. Translated: CASSQATSGKYNEQFF.

The CDR3 coding sequence is TGTGCCAGCAGCTTATCGGTACCCAATGAAAAACTGTTTTTT. It codes for CASSLSVPNEKLFF. The gene calls are TRBV7-9 and TRBJ1-4, with D uncertain. The CDR3 extends over 14 amino acids. V was clipped by 2 bases and J by 5 bases, with 9 bases between them. Germline V CDR1 and CDR2: SEHNR, FQNEAQ (reference sequence).

A single count supports this clone. The chain joins TRBV11-1 to TRBJ1-1; D may be TRBD1 (6 bases). Germline CDR1 reads SGHAT; CDR2 reads FQDESV (reference sequence). The CDR3 length is 15 residues. The ends were cut back, 7 bases at V and 5 bases at J, with 20 bases in the middle. The CDR3 reads CASKPWPGQFTEAFF. CDR3 DNA: TGTGCCAGCAAACCGTGGCCGGGACAATTTACTGAAGCTTTCTTT.

V is TRBV2 and J is TRBJ1-2; 9 bases fit TRBD1. The trim removed 2 bases at V and 6 bases at J, leaving 4 bases unmatched. The CDR3 has 14 residues. Germline V gene data show CDR1 as SNHLY and CDR2 as FYNNEI. CDR3 DNA sequence: TGTGCCAGCAGTGAATTCCGGACAGGGGATGGCTACACCTTC. It encodes CASSEFRTGDGYTF.

The chain combines TRBV29-1 with TRBJ2-6; D is undetermined. CDR1 and CDR2 from the germline V gene are SQVTM and ANQGSEA. The V end lost 4 bases, the J end lost 3 bases, and 10 bases lay between the germline ends. CDR3 length equals 14 residues. The CDR3 DNA reads TGCAGCGTTGCTGTAAGGAGTGGGGCCAACGTCCTGACTTTC. This sequence encodes CSVAVRSGANVLTF.

The J gene is TRBJ2-7, the V gene TRBV7-8, with 12 positions matching TRBD2. From germline, CDR1 is SGHVS and CDR2 FQNEAQ. There are 15 residues in the CDR3. V was pared by 7 bases and J by 1 base, with 5 bases of the junction left unmatched. The CDR3: CASTLTSGSSYEQYF. Here the CDR3 DNA reads TGTGCCAGCACCCTGACTAGCGGGAGTTCCTACGAGCAGTACTTC.

The V call is TRBV27, the J call TRBJ2-4, with 7 positions matching TRBD2. J gave up 8 bases and V 2 bases, and 9 bases lay outside the gene matches. Germline CDR1 is MNHEY and CDR2 is SMNVEV (reference sequence). The CDR3 spans 15 residues. The CDR3 nucleotides read TGTGCCAGCAGTTTAGGTTGGGGGAGGGTCGACATTCAGTACTTC. It yields the protein CASSLGWGRVDIQYF.

The chain uses TRBV11-3 and TRBJ1-3; D uncertain. The germline gives CDR1 SGHNT, CDR2 YENEEA. V was clipped by 4 bases and J by 3 bases, with 4 bases between them. The CDR3 loop spans 12 amino acids. The CDR3 is CASSYGGNTIYF. CDR3 coding DNA: TGTGCCAGCAGCTACGGTGGAAACACCATATATTTT.

The chain joins TRBV27 to TRBJ2-7; 7 bases are a match to TRBD2. The germline V gene encodes CDR1 MNHEY and CDR2 SMNVEV (reference sequence). The CDR3 extends over 15 amino acids. V lost 6 bases, J lost 2 bases, and 10 bases stayed unmatched. DNA for the CDR3: TGTGCCAGCAGGACGATAGCGGGTGAAACCTACGAGCAGTACTTC. It specifies CASRTIAGETYEQYF.

The chain employs TRBV18 and TRBJ1-2; TRBD1 matches at 8 bases. The CDR3 has 17 residues. Germline lookup yields CDR1 KGHSH and CDR2 LQKENI. Trimming took 2 bases from V and 1 from J; bases not matched to a gene: 9. The CDR3 DNA reads TGTGCCAGCTCACCATTGACCACAGGGGGTGGTAACTATGGCTACACCTTC. Protein sequence: CASSPLTTGGGNYGYTF.

The chain uses TRBV25-1 and TRBJ2-7; D not resolved. The CDR3 contains 14 residues. Germline V CDR1 and CDR2: MGHDK, SYGVNS. V lost 1 base and J lost 1, with 8 bases in between. The CDR3 loop is CASSEWADSYEQYF. The CDR3 nucleotides are TGTGCCAGCAGTGAATGGGCAGATTCCTACGAGCAGTACTTC.

The chain uses TRBV21-1 and TRBJ2-7; TRBD1 is taken as the D call from the table, unchecked against the DNA. TRBV21-1 is a recognized pseudogene. This CDR3 has 12 residues. In nucleotides, the CDR3 is TGTGCCAGCAGCGACAGAGGAGACGAGCAGTACTTC. Translating gives CASSDRGDEQYF.

As for this clone: This sample includes further DNA sequences coding for the same CDR3. Written as DNA, the CDR3 is TGCGCCAGCAGTCAGGACAGTCCCTATGGCTACACCTTC. It is translated as CASSQDSPYGYTF. The chain links TRBV5-1 to TRBJ1-2; a weak D match, TRBD1 (6 bases). The V end lost 5 bases, the J end lost 4 bases, and 12 bases lay between the germline ends. This CDR3 has 13 amino acids. Germline lookup yields CDR1 SGHRS and CDR2 YFSETQ.

This chain connects TRBV28 to TRBJ1-3; no definite D call. CDR3 length: 16 amino acids. The germline V and J ends were trimmed by 6 bases and 11 bases, with 26 bases remaining between them. CDR1 is MDHEN and CDR2 is SYDVKM in the germline V gene. The CDR3 here is CASRPHSGMSAIAIYF. CDR3 nucleotides: TGTGCCAGCAGACCACACTCGGGGATGAGCGCTATTGCCATATATTTT.

The chain's CDR3 is CASRGRRAGVYNEQFF. The DNA of the CDR3 is TGTGCCAGCAGGGGGAGGAGAGCGGGAGTCTACAATGAGCAGTTCTTC. V is TRBV7-2 and J is TRBJ2-1; TRBD2 agrees at 8 bases. The germline V gene has CDR1 SGHTA and CDR2 FQGNSA. V shed 6 bases, J shed 3 bases, and the junction held 10 bases outside the gene matches. This CDR3 is 16 amino acids long.

V and J are TRBV5-8 and TRBJ1-1; D is unresolved. Germline loops: CDR1 SGHTS, CDR2 YDEGEE. V was shortened by 6 bases and J by 4 bases, with 7 bases between the two germline ends. This CDR3 is 11 amino acids long. CDR3 nucleotide sequence: TGTGCCAGCATCCTTATCACTGAAGCTTTCTTT. Protein product: CASILITEAFF.

The rearrangement links TRBV24-1 to TRBJ2-1, with a weak D call TRBD2 (7 bases). V was clipped by 1 base and J by 9 bases, with 27 bases between them. The CDR3 length is 19 residues. Germline-derived CDR1 and CDR2 are KGHDR and SFDVKD. CDR3 sequence (DNA): TGTGCCACCAGTGATTTCCCCATTGGGAGGGGGAAGACTACGGGTGAGCAGTTCTTC. Its translation: CATSDFPIGRGKTTGEQFF.

The rearrangement links TRBV7-2 to TRBJ2-7; perhaps TRBD1 as D (6 bases). Germline-derived CDR1 and CDR2 are SGHTA and FQGNSA. The CDR3 has 15 residues. V lost 6 bases and J 6 bases, leaving 21 bases between the germline ends. CDR3 coding DNA: TGTGCCAGCAGTCGGGACCACCTTAGCAGGGGCGAGCAGTACTTC. Translating it yields CASSRDHLSRGEQYF.

The chain recombines TRBV2 with TRBJ2-3; D is perhaps TRBD2 (6 bases). The CDR3 sequence is 16 residues long. CDR1 and CDR2 (germline): SNHLY, FYNNEI. Deletions cut 2 bases from V and 10 bases from J, with 22 bases between. CDR3 in amino acids: CASSEFLGTSHGAQYF. The CDR3 DNA follows: TGTGCCAGCAGTGAATTTTTGGGGACTTCCCACGGGGCGCAGTATTTT.